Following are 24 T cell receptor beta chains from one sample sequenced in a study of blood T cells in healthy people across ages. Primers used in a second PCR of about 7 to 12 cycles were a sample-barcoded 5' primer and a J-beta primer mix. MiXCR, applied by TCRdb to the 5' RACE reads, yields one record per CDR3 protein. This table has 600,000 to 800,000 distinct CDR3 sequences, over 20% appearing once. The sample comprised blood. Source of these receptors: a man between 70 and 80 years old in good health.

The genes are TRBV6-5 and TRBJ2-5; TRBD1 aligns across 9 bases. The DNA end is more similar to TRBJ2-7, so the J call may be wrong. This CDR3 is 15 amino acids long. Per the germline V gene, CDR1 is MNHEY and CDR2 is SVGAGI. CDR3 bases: TGTGCCAGCAGTCGGACAGGGGAAAGAAACTACGAGCAGTACTTC. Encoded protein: CASSRTGERNYEQYF.

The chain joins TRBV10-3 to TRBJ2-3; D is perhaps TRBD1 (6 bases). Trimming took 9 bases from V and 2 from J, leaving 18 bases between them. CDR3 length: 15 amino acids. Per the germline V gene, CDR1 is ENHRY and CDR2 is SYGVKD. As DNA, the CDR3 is TGTGCCATAAGCCGCCGGGACACTCTCACAGATACGCAGTATTTT. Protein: CAISRRDTLTDTQYF.

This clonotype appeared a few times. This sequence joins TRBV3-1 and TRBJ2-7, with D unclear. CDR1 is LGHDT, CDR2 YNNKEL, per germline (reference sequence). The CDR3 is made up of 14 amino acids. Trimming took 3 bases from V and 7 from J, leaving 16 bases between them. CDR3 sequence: CASSHPLRNAEQYF. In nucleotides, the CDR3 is TGTGCCAGCAGCCATCCCTTGAGGAACGCGGAGCAGTACTTC.

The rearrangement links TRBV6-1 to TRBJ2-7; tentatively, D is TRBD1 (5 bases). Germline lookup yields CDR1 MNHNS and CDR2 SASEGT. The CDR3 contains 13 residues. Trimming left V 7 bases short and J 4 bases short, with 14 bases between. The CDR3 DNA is TGTGCCAGCACCGAATGGCAGGGATACGAGCAGTACTTC. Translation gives CASTEWQGYEQYF.

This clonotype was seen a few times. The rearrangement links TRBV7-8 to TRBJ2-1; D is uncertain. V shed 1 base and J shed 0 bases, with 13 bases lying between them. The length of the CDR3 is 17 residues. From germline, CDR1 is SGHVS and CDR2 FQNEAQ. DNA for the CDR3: TGTGCCAGCAGCTTAGGCCGGGTTTGGGGCTCCTACAATGAGCAGTTCTTC. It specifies CASSLGRVWGSYNEQFF.

The CDR3, as DNA: TGCGCCAGCAGCTTGGTCCCAGGGGGTCACAATGAGCAGTTCTTC. As protein: CASSLVPGGHNEQFF. The V gene is TRBV5-1, the J gene TRBJ2-5, with 7 bases lining up with TRBD1. TRBJ2-1 matches the DNA end more closely, so the J call is doubtful. There are 15 residues in the CDR3. The germline V gene encodes CDR1 SGHRS and CDR2 YFSETQ.

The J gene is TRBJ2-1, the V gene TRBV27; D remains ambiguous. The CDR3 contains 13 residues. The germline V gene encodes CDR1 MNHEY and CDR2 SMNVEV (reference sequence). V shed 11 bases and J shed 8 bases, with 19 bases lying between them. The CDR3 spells CAPAGRLVDEQFF. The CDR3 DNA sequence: TGTGCCCCGGCTGGACGTCTCGTCGATGAGCAGTTCTTC.

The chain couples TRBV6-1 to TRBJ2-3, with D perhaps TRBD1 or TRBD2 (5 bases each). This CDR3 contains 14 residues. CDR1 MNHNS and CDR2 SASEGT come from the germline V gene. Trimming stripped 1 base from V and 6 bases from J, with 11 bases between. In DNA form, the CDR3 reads TGTGCCAGCAGTGAAGTTGGGGGTTACGATACGCAGTATTTT. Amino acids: CASSEVGGYDTQYF.

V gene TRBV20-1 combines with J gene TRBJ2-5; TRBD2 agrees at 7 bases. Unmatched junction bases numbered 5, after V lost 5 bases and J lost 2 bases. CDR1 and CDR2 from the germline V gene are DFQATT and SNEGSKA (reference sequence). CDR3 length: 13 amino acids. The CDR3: CSALASGQETQYF. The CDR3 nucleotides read TGCAGTGCTCTGGCTAGCGGACAAGAGACCCAGTACTTC.

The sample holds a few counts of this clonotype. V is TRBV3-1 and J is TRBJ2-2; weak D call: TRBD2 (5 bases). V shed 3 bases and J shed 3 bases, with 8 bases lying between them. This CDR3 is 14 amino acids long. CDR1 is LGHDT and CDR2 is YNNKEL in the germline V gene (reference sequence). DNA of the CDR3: TGTGCCAGCAGCCAGGTCGGGGACACCGGGGAGCTGTTTTTT. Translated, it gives CASSQVGDTGELFF.

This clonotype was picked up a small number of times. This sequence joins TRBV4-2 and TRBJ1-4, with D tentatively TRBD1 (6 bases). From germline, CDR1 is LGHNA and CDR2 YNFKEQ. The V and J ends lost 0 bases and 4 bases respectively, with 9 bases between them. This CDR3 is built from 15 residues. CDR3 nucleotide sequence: TGTGCCAGCAGCCAAGAGGACAGCCGTAATGAAAAACTGTTTTTT. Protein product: CASSQEDSRNEKLFF.

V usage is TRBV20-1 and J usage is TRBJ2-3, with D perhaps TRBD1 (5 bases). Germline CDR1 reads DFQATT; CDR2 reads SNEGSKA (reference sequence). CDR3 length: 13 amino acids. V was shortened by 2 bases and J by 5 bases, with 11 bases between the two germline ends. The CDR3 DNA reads TGCAGTGCTAGACCCCTTCAGGGAGATACGCAGTATTTT. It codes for CSARPLQGDTQYF.

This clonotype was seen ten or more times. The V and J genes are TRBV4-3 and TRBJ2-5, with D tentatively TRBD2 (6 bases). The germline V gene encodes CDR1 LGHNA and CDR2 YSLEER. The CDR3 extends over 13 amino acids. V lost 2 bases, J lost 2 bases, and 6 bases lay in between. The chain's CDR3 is CASSQSGQETQYF. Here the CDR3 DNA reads TGCGCCAGCAGCCAAAGCGGGCAAGAGACCCAGTACTTC.

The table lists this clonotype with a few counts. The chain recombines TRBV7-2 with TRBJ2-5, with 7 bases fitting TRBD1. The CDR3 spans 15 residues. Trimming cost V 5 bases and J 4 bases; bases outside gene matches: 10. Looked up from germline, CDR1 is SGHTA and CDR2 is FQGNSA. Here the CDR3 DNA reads TGTGCCAGCAGCCCCATGGGACAGTCAACAGAGACCCAGTACTTC. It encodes CASSPMGQSTETQYF.

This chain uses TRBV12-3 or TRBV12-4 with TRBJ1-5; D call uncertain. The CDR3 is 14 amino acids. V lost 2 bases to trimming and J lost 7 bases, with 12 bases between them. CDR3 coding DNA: TGTGCCAGCAGTTTACAGGCTGGTTCGCAGCCCCAGCATTTT. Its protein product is CASSLQAGSQPQHF.

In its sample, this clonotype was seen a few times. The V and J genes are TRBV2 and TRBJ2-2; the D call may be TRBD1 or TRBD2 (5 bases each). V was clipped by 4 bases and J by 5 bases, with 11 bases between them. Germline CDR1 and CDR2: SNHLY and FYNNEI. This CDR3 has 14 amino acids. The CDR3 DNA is TGTGCCAGCAGTGTTCAGGGACGGACCGGGGAGCTGTTTTTT. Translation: CASSVQGRTGELFF.

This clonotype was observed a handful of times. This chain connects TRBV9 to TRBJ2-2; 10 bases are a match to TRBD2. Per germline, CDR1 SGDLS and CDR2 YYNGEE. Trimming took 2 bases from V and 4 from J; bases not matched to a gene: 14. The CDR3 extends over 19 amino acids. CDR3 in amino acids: CASSVRPIAGGQGTGELFF. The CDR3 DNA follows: TGTGCCAGCAGCGTTAGGCCCATAGCGGGAGGCCAGGGCACCGGGGAGCTGTTTTTT.

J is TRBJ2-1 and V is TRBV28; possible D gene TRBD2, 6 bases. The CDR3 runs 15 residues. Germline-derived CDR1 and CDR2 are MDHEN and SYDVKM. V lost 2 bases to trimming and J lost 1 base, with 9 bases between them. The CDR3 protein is CASSLASDSYNEQFF. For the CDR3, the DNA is TGTGCCAGCAGTTTAGCTAGCGATTCCTACAATGAGCAGTTCTTC.

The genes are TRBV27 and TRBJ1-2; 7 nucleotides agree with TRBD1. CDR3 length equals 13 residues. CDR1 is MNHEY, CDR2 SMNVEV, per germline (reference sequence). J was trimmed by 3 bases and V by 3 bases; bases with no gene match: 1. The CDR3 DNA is TGTGCCAGCAGTTTTGGACAGGACTATGGCTACACCTTC. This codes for CASSFGQDYGYTF.

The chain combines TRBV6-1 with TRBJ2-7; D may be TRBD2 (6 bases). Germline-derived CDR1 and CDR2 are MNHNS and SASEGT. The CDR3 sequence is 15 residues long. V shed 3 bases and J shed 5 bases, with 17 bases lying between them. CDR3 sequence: CASSDLAGRLNEQYF. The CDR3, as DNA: TGTGCCAGCAGTGATCTGGCAGGGAGGCTGAACGAGCAGTACTTC.

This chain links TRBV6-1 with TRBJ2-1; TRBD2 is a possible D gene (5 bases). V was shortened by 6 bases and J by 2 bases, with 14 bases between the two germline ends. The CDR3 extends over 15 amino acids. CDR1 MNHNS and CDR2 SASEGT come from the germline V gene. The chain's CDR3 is CASRLNSGTYNEQFF. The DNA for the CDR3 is TGTGCCAGCAGACTCAACAGCGGAACCTACAATGAGCAGTTCTTC.

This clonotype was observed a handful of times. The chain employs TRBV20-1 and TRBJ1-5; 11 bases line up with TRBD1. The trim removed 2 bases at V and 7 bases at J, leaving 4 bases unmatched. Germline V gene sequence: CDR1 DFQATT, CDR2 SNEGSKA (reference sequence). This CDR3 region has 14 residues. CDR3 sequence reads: CSARRDRGSQPQHF. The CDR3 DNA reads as TGCAGTGCTAGAAGGGACAGGGGGAGCCAGCCCCAGCATTTT.

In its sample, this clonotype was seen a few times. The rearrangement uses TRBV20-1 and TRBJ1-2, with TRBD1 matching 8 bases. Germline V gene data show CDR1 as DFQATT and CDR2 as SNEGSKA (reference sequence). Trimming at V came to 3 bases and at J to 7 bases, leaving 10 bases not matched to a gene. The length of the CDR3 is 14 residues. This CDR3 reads CSASGTGSPLGYTF. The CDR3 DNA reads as TGCAGTGCTAGTGGGACAGGCAGTCCCCTTGGCTACACCTTC.

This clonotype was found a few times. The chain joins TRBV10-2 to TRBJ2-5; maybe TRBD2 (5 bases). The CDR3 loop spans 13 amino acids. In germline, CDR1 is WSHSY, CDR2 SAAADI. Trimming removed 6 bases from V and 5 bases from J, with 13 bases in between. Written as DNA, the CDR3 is TGCGCCAGCAGGACTATAGAGCAGGAGACCCAGTACTTC. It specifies CASRTIEQETQYF.